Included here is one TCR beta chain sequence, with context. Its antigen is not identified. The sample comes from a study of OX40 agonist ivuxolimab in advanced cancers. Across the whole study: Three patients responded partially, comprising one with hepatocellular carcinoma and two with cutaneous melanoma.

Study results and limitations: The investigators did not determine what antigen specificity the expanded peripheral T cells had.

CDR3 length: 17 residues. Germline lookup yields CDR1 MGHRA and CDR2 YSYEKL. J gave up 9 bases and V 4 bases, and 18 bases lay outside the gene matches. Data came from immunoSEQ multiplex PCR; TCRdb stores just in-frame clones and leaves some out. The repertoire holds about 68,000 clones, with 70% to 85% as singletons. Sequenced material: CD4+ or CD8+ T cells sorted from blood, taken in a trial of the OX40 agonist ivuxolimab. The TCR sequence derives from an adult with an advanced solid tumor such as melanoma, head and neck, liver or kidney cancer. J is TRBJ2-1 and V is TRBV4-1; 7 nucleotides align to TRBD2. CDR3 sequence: CASSPKGGSENWGEQFF. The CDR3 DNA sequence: TGCGCCAGCAGCCCAAAGGGCGGGAGTGAGAATTGGGGTGAGCAGTTCTTC.